This T cell receptor beta chain appears in the sequencing data of a study of cytomegalovirus exposure and HLA in healthy donors. On this clone itself: Antigen unknown. The junction departs from germline at one end; a sequencing error may be responsible.

13 Jbeta primers and 60 Vbeta primers were used for the PCR. This table comes from immunoSEQ multiplex PCR, and its TCRdb copy is limited to in-frame clones, with some not included. The table lists over 75,000 clones, approximately 80% of them singletons. Study-level results: In a later analysis, DRB1 alleles had the most associated TCRs; HLA-C alleles the fewest. While the bulk of TCR sequences proved rare, some public TCRs turned up in many donors. Reportedly, a later analysis found an Asian-associated ancestry cluster had fewer N-insertions than the approximately 670-donor mean. Presence/absence analyses supposed approximately even sequencing depth among donors.

Germline V CDR1 and CDR2: SSHAT, FNYEAQ (reference sequence). This CDR3 is 15 amino acids long. The sample was PBMCs. The TCR was taken from a male donor in good health and CMV-seropositive. This chain uses TRBV7-7 with TRBJ2-5; 11 nucleotides agree with TRBD1. CDR3 coding DNA: TGTGCTAGCAGCTTAGGGGACAGGGGGATCGAGACCCAGTACTTC. It specifies CASSLGDRGIETQYF.